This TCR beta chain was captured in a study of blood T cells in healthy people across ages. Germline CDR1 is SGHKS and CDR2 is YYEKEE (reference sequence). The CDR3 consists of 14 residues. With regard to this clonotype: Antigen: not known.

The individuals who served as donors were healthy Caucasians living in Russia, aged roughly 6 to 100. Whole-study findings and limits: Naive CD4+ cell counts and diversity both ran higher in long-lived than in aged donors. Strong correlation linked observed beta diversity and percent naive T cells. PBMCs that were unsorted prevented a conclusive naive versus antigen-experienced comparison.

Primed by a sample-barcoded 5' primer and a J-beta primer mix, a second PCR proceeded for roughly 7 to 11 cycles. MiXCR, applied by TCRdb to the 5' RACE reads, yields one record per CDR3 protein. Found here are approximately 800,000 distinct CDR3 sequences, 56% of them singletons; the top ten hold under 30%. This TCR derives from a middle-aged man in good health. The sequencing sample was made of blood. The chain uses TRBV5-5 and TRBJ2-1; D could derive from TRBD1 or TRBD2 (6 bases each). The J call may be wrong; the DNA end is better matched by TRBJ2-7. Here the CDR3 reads CASSLRRDNYEQYF. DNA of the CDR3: TGTGCCAGCAGCTTGAGGCGGGACAACTACGAGCAGTACTTC.